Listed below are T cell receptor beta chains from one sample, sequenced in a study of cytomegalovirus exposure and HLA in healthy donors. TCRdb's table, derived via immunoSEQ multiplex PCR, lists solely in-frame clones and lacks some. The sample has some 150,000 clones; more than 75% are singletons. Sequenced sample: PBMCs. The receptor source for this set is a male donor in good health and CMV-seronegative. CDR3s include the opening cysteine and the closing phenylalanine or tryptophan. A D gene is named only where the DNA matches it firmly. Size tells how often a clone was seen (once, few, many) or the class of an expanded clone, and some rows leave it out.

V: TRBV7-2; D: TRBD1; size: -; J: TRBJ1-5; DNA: TGTGCCAGCACTCAACAGGGGCTCGTGGGTCAGCCCCAGCATTTT; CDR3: CASTQQGLVGQPQHF
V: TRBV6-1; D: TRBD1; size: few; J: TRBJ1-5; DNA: TGTGCCAGCAGTGAGGGGACAGGGGGACAGCCCCAGCATTTT; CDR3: CASSEGTGGQPQHF
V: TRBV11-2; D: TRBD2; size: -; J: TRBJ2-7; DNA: TGTGCCAGCAGCTTCGGGGCGGGGGGTTACGAGCAGTACTTC; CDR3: CASSFGAGGYEQYF
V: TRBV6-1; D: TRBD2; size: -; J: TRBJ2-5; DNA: TGTGCCAGTTTCCCGGGACTAGCGGGATTAGAGACCCAGTACTTC; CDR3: CASFPGLAGLETQYF
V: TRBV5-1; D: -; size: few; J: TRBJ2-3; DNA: TGCGCCAGCCTAGACGGGACTTCCCTGTCGGCAGATACGCAGTATTTT; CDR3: CASLDGTSLSADTQYF
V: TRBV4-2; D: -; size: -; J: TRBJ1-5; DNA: TGTGCCAGCAGCCAACGGACAGACATCTTGCCCCAGCATTTT; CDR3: CASSQRTDILPQHF
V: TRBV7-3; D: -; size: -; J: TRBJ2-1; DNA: TGTGCCATAGGGGGTGGAAGCTCCTACAATGAGCAGTTCTTC; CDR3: CAIGGGSSYNEQFF
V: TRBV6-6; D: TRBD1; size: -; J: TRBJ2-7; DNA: TGTGCCAGCAGTTACTCGCGGGACAGGGGGGGTTACGAGCAGTACTTC; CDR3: CASSYSRDRGGYEQYF
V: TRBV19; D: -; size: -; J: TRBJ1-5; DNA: TGTGCCAGTAGCGACCAACAGGGCTGGAATCAGCCCCAGCATTTT; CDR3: CASSDQQGWNQPQHF
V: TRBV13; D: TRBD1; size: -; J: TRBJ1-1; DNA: TGTGCCAGCAGCTTACGACGGGACAGGGTTGCGGGGAACACTGAAGCTTTCTTT; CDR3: CASSLRRDRVAGNTEAFF
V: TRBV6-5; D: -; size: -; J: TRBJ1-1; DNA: TGTGCCAGCAGTTTCGGGAATATGAATACTGAAGCTTTCTTT; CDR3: CASSFGNMNTEAFF
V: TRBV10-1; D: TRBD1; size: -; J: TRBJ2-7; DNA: TGCGCCAGCAGTGGGACAGGGTATGGCCCTATCTACGAGCAGTACTTC; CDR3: CASSGTGYGPIYEQYF
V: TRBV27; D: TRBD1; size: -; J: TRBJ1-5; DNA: TGTGCCAGCAGTGCGGACAGGCAGAATCAGCCCCAGCATTTT; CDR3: CASSADRQNQPQHF
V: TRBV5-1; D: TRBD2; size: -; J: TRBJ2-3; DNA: TGCGCCAGCAGCCCCGGGGGGGGTCCAGATACGCAGTATTTT; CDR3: CASSPGGGPDTQYF
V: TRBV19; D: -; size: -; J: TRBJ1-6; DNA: TGTGCCAGTAGTGGAGGAGCTAATTCACCCCTCCACTTT; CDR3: CASSGGANSPLHF
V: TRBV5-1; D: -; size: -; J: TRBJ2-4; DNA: TGCGCCAGCAGCTCTACAGGGACGGCCAAAAACATTCAGTACTTC; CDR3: CASSSTGTAKNIQYF
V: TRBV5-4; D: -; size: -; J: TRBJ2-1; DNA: TGTGCCAGCAGCTTGGGTCTAGCGTCGTACAATGAGCAGTTCTTC; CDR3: CASSLGLASYNEQFF
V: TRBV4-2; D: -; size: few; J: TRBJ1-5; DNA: TGTGCCAGCAGCCAAGTTTTCAGGGGCCAACTGAATCAGCCCCAGCATTTT; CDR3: CASSQVFRGQLNQPQHF
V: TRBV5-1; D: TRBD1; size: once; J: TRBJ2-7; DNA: TGCGCCAGCAGTCCCCAGGACAGGACCTACGAGCAGTACTTC; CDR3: CASSPQDRTYEQYF
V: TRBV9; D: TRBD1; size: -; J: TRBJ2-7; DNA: TGTGCCAGCAGCGAGGGGGGACAGGGATACGAGCAGTACTTC; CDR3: CASSEGGQGYEQYF
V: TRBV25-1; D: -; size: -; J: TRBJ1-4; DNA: TGTGCCAGCAGTGAATTAGGGGGATTTGAAAAACTGTTTTTT; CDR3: CASSELGGFEKLFF
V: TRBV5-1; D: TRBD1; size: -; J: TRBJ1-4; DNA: TGCGCCAGCAGCTTGACAGGGGGGTCTGAAAAACTGTTTTTT; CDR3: CASSLTGGSEKLFF
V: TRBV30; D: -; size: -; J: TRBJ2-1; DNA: TGTGCCTGGAGCTTCCGGGACAATGAGCAGTTCTTC; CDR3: CAWSFRDNEQFF
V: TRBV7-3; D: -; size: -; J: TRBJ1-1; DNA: TGTGCCAGCAGCCCATCATTGAACACTGAAGCTTTCTTT; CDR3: CASSPSLNTEAFF
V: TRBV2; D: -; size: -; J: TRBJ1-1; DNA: TGTGCCAGCAGTGACATCGGCCGGGTGGGCACTGAAGCTTTCTTT; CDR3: CASSDIGRVGTEAFF
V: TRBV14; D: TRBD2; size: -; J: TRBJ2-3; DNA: TGTGCCAGCAGCCAAGATATGACTAGCGGGGACACAGATACGCAGTATTTT; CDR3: CASSQDMTSGDTDTQYF
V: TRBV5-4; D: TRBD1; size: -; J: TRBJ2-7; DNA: TGTGCCAGCAGCTTGGGACAGGGTGTCTCGTCCGAGCAGTACTTC; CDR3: CASSLGQGVSSEQYF
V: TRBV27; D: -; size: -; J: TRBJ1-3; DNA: TGTGCCAGCACCAAGACAGGCGGCACCCACTCTGGAAACACCATATATTTT; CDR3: CASTKTGGTHSGNTIYF
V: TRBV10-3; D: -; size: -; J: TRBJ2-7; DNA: TGTGCCATCAGTAGGGACACCTCCTACGAGCAGTACTTC; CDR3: CAISRDTSYEQYF
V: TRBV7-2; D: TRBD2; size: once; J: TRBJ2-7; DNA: TGTGCCAGCAGCTTATCCGCTAGCGGGAGACCCGAGCAGTACTTC; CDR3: CASSLSASGRPEQYF
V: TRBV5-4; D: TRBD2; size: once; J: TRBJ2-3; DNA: TGTGCCAGCAGTACTAGCGGGGGGGCAGGAGATACGCAGTATTTT; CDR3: CASSTSGGAGDTQYF
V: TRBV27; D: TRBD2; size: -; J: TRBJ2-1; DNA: TGTGCCAGCAGTCCCCTCGGGACTAGCGGGAGCAATGAGCAGTTCTTC; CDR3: CASSPLGTSGSNEQFF
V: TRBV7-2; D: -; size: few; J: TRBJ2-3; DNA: TGTGCCAGCAGCTTAGCGGCTAGCGCTTACACAGATACGCAGTATTTT; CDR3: CASSLAASAYTDTQYF
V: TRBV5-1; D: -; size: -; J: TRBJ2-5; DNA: TGCGCCAGCAGCTTGGCGGGGACATCCGGGGAGACCCAGTACTTC; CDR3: CASSLAGTSGETQYF
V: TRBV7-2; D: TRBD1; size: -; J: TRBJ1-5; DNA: TGTGCCAGCAGCCCCACCCCCGGGACAGAAACTTTCAATCAGCCCCAGCATTTT; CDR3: CASSPTPGTETFNQPQHF
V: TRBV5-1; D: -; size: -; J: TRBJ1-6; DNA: TGCGCCAGCAGCTTGGGAACTGACAGATTTAATTCACCCCTCCACTTT; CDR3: CASSLGTDRFNSPLHF
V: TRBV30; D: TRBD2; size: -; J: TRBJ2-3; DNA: TGTGCCTGGATTTTAGCGGGAGGGCTCACAGATACGCAGTATTTT; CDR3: CAWILAGGLTDTQYF
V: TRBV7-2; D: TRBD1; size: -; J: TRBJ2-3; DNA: TGTGCCAGCAGCCGTCCTCGACAGGGAACTAGCACAGATACGCAGTATTTT; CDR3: CASSRPRQGTSTDTQYF
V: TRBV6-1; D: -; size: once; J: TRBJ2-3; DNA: TGTGCCAGCAGCCCGCAGGGGCGAGGCACAGATACGCAGTATTTT; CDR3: CASSPQGRGTDTQYF
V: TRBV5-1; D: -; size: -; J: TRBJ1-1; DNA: TGCGCCAGCAGCTTGGATGGGGGCAGGACTGAAGCTTTCTTT; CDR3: CASSLDGGRTEAFF
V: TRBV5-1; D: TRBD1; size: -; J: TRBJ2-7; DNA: TGCGCCAGCAGCAAGGGACAGCTCACCTACGAGCAGTACTTC; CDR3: CASSKGQLTYEQYF
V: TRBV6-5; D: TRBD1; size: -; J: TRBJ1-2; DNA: TGTGCCAGCACCGGGACAGGGGAGTACTATGGCTACACCTTC; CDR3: CASTGTGEYYGYTF
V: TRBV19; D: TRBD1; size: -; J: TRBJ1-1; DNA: TGTGCCAGTAGTCCCCGGACAGGGGAAGCTTTCTTT; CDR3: CASSPRTGEAFF
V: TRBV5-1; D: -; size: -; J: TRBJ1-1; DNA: TGCGCCAGCAGCCAGACACCCTCGAACACTGAAGCTTTCTTT; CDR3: CASSQTPSNTEAFF
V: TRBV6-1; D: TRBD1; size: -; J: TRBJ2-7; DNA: TGTGCCAGCAGCCGGGACAGAGGCTACGAGCAGTACTTC; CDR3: CASSRDRGYEQYF
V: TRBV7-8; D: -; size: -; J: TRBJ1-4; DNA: TGTGCCAGCAGCTTCGGGGAGGAAAAACTGTTTTTT; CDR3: CASSFGEEKLFF
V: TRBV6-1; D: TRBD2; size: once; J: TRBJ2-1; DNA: TGTGCCAGCAGACGGACTAGCGGATTCAATGAGCAGTTCTTC; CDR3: CASRRTSGFNEQFF
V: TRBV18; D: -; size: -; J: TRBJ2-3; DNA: TGTGCCAGCTCACCGCTACCTATTCCTGCAGATACGCAGTATTTT; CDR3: CASSPLPIPADTQYF
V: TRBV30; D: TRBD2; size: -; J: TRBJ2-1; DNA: TGTGCCTGGAGTAGCCTGATCGGACTAGCGGACTACAATGAGCAGTTCTTC; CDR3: CAWSSLIGLADYNEQFF
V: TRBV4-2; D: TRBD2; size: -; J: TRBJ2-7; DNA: TGTGCCAGCAGCCAAGAGAGTCGGACTAGCGGGTACGAGCAGTACTTC; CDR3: CASSQESRTSGYEQYF